Included here is one T cell receptor (beta chain) sequence, with context. This sample stems from a study of T cells in Graves' hyperthyroidism and ophthalmopathy. Across the study: The blood sample was taken at first diagnosis, before treatment began.

Researchers amplified the TCR beta CDR3 regions from RNA transcripts. RT-PCR in the first round (using the HTBI primer set) targeted the TCR CDR3. TCRdb passed the multiplex PCR reads through MiXCR, listing each CDR3 protein once. The sample records 500,000 to 550,000 distinct CDR3 sequences, about 20% being singletons. V dropped 5 bases and J dropped 1; count of bases not matched to a gene: 10. From germline, CDR1 is SQVTM and CDR2 ANQGSEA. The CDR3 sequence is 15 residues long. The rearrangement uses TRBV29-1 and TRBJ1-1; 7 positions match TRBD1. The material sequenced was blood. This receptor was obtained from a middle-aged man with Graves' ophthalmopathy. CDR3: CSVPQDGTENTEAFF. The CDR3 DNA is TGCAGCGTTCCACAGGACGGGACAGAGAACACTGAAGCTTTCTTT.